This TCR beta chain was recorded in a study of graft-versus-host responses after intestinal transplantation. About the study: Recipients were all induced with anti-thymocyte globulin, then given tacrolimus and steroids for two to three years. Study-wide results and caveats: Early after transplant, HvG declines were associated with peak levels of circulating GvH clones.

CDR1 and CDR2 (germline): ENHRY, SYGVKD. The CDR3 consists of 16 residues. The V segment lost 0 bases and the J segment 1 base; nucleotides outside the gene matches: 3. TCRdb's copy holds only in-frame clones and misses some; the assay was immunoSEQ multiplex PCR. The data contain about 37,000 clones, about 90% of them singletons. Processed graft tissue released its intraepithelial and lamina propria lymphocytes. In this sample, this clone turned up once. Antigen unknown. The genes are TRBV10-3 and TRBJ1-5; 7 bases agree with TRBD1. The receptor comes from a human patient who received an intestinal transplant, so some T cells may come from the graft donor. The material sequenced was ileum tissue, taken 200 to 210 days after intestinal transplant. The CDR3 region is CAISESKGQSNQPQHF. CDR3 nucleotides: TGTGCCATCAGTGAGTCAAAGGGACAGAGCAATCAGCCCCAGCATTTT.